Shown below are 28 T cell receptor beta chains from a single sample sequenced in a study of blood T cell repertoires in COVID-19 (TCRdb year 2020). The receptor library was made with the immunoSEQ multiplex PCR assay. As stored in TCRdb, this immuneACCESS dataset retains in-frame rearrangements with V and J assigned. A fraction of the clones does not appear; measured against another copy, unresolved V genes explain less than half of the discrepancy, and the remainder lacks a known reason. The sample table lists 170,000 or so clones, around 90% of them with a count of one. Approximately 0.6% of the sample is in the top ten clones. Sequencing was done on a sample of peripheral blood. The receptors derive from a man between 60 and 75 years old with COVID-19, enrolled during active disease.

The gene calls are TRBV6-6 and TRBJ2-1; D is unclear. The germline V gene has CDR1 MNHNY and CDR2 SVGAGI (reference sequence). The CDR3 consists of 14 residues. Trimming left V 2 bases short and J 9 bases short, with 14 bases between. CDR3 sequence (DNA): TGTGCCAGCAGTTACATGGGCCCAGCAATTGAGCAGTTCTTC. It yields the protein CASSYMGPAIEQFF.

V usage is TRBV29-1 and J usage is TRBJ2-5; a possible D gene is TRBD2 (5 bases). The V end lost 6 bases, the J end lost 4 bases, and 12 bases lay between the germline ends. The CDR3 runs 12 residues. Germline V gene sequence: CDR1 SQVTM, CDR2 ANQGSEA. The CDR3 loop is CSVQEARETQYF. The CDR3 DNA follows: TGCAGCGTCCAGGAGGCCCGAGAGACCCAGTACTTC. The whole variable domain, filled in from reference TRBV29-1 and TRBJ2-5, reads SAVISQKPSRDICQRGTSLTIQCQVDSQVTMMFWYRQQPGQSLTLIATANQGSEATYESGFVIDKFPISRPNLTFSTLTVSNMSPEDSSIYLCSVQEARETQYFGPGTRLLVL.

V and J are TRBV29-1 and TRBJ2-3; 11 nucleotides agree with TRBD1. The ends lost 7 bases at V and 6 bases at J; junction bases unmatched: 12. CDR1 and CDR2 from the germline V gene are SQVTM and ANQGSEA. This CDR3 has 15 residues. The CDR3 DNA is TGCAGCGCCGGGAGGACAGGGGGCCGTGAGGATACGCAGTATTTT. As protein: CSAGRTGGREDTQYF.

The chain employs TRBV7-2 and TRBJ2-6; tentative D call: TRBD1 (5 bases). Trimming pared 5 bases from V and 1 base from J, leaving 21 bases between. The germline V gene encodes CDR1 SGHTA and CDR2 FQGNSA. CDR3 length: 19 amino acids. The CDR3: CASSPRWTLIDSGANVLTF. The DNA for the CDR3 is TGTGCCAGCAGCCCTCGATGGACACTCATAGATTCTGGGGCCAACGTCCTGACTTTC.

This chain connects TRBV5-4 to TRBJ2-5; 8 bases fit TRBD2. V was pared by 4 bases and J by 6 bases, with 11 bases of the junction left unmatched. CDR1 and CDR2 (germline): SGHNT, YYREEE (reference sequence). The CDR3 has 15 residues. The CDR3 nucleotides read TGTGCCAGCAGCCCAATAGCGGGGAATGAACAGACCCAGTACTTC. This encodes CASSPIAGNEQTQYF.

This clone was counted a single time. The chain recombines TRBV7-2 with TRBJ1-2; the D is unclear. The CDR3 contains 13 residues. V was trimmed by 2 bases and J by 2 bases, leaving 6 bases between them. CDR1 and CDR2 (germline): SGHTA, FQGNSA. CDR3 sequence (DNA): TGTGCCAGCAGCTTATCACAGAACTATGGCTACACCTTC. This encodes CASSLSQNYGYTF.

This rearrangement joins TRBV30 to TRBJ1-2; 8 bases map to TRBD1. Germline CDR1 is GTSNPN and CDR2 is SVGIG (reference sequence). The CDR3 spans 15 residues. J lost 6 bases, V lost 1 base, and 10 bases had no gene match. The chain's CDR3 is CAWSASGQGKNGYTF. CDR3 sequence (DNA): TGTGCCTGGAGTGCATCCGGACAGGGAAAGAATGGCTACACCTTC.

In this sample, this clone turned up a few times. This sequence joins TRBV6-5 and TRBJ1-2; no firm D call. V was cut by 8 bases and J by 7 bases, with 23 bases left in between. Germline-derived CDR1 and CDR2 are MNHEY and SVGAGI. This CDR3 region has 15 residues. The CDR3 region is CASSLVPSLWAGYTF. The CDR3 nucleotides read TGTGCCAGCTCCCTTGTCCCTTCGTTGTGGGCTGGCTACACCTTC.

This clone was seen once. This rearrangement joins TRBV7-2 to TRBJ1-5, with 10 bases fitting TRBD1. The junction had 6 bases not matched to a gene; V was cut back by 2 bases and J by 5 bases. The CDR3 spans 16 residues. Germline CDR1 is SGHTA and CDR2 is FQGNSA. The CDR3 protein is CASSLQGQGSHQPQHF. The CDR3 bases are TGTGCCAGCAGCTTACAGGGACAGGGGAGTCATCAGCCCCAGCATTTT. Full variable domain (outside the CDR3, taken from reference TRBV7-2 and TRBJ1-5): GAGVSQSPSNKVTEKGKDVELRCDPISGHTALYWYRQSLGQGLEFLIYFQGNSAPDKSGLPSDRFSAERTGGSVSTLTIQRTQQEDSAVYLCASSLQGQGSHQPQHFGDGTRLSIL.

The V gene is TRBV27, the J gene TRBJ2-5; D gene uncertain. Germline V gives CDR1 MNHEY, CDR2 SMNVEV (reference sequence). The CDR3 consists of 14 residues. V was pared by 5 bases and J by 1 base, with 11 bases between. The CDR3 nucleotides are TGTGCCAGCAGTCCCCGAGGATTCCAAGAGACCCAGTACTTC. As protein: CASSPRGFQETQYF.

The chain carries TRBV5-1 and TRBJ1-2; possibly TRBD1 for D (6 bases). The length of the CDR3 is 13 residues. Per germline, CDR1 SGHRS and CDR2 YFSETQ. The V gene lost 0 bases and the J gene lost 8 bases, with 11 bases spanning the gap. CDR3: CASSLGTVEGYTF. CDR3 coding DNA: TGCGCCAGCAGCTTGGGGACAGTGGAAGGCTACACCTTC.

A note on this clone: Additional DNA sequences in this sample encode the identical CDR3. V is TRBV30 and J is TRBJ1-1, with a possible D match to TRBD1 (5 bases). The CDR3 contains 13 residues. CDR1 GTSNPN and CDR2 SVGIG come from the germline V gene (reference sequence). Trimming shortened V by 0 bases and J by 1 base, and 6 bases separated the two germline ends. CDR3 residues: CAWSVQGNTEAFF. For the CDR3, the DNA is TGTGCCTGGAGTGTGCAGGGGAACACTGAAGCTTTCTTT.

The chain is built from TRBV18 and TRBJ2-1; D is possibly TRBD2 (5 bases). This CDR3 comprises 13 residues. Germline CDR1 reads KGHSH; CDR2 reads LQKENI. The V end lost 3 bases, the J end lost 6 bases, and 9 bases lay between the germline ends. CDR3 sequence reads: CASSPGEGNEQFF. The CDR3 DNA reads TGTGCCAGCTCACCGGGAGAGGGCAATGAGCAGTTCTTC.

V and J are TRBV4-3 and TRBJ1-6, with 9 bases fitting TRBD1. Losses at the gene ends were 0 bases for V and 8 bases for J; bases not matched to a gene: 5. Germline values: CDR1 LGHNA, CDR2 YSLEER. This CDR3 has 16 residues. CDR3 bases: TGCGCCAGCAGCCAAGAATACGGGACAGGGTATTCACCCCTCCACTTT. It is translated as CASSQEYGTGYSPLHF.

The chain combines TRBV2 with TRBJ1-3; D remains ambiguous. The germline V gene encodes CDR1 SNHLY and CDR2 FYNNEI. V lost 7 bases and J lost 0, with 10 bases in between. The CDR3 consists of 14 residues. The CDR3 region has the DNA TGTGCCAGCACGCGAGGCTCCTCTGGAAACACCATATATTTT. Protein product: CASTRGSSGNTIYF.

For the CDR3, the DNA is TGTGCCAGCAGTTTGGCCGAGGGGAACACTGAAGCTTTCTTT. It translates to CASSLAEGNTEAFF. The genes are TRBV28 and TRBJ1-1; unclear D gene. Germline V gives CDR1 MDHEN, CDR2 SYDVKM. The CDR3 sequence is 14 residues long. Trimming left V 3 bases short and J 1 base short, with 9 bases between.

J is TRBJ2-7 and V is TRBV28, with 15 bases lining up with TRBD2. V shed 5 bases, J shed 1 base, and the junction held 9 bases outside the gene matches. In germline, CDR1 is MDHEN, CDR2 SYDVKM. The CDR3 loop spans 18 amino acids. The CDR3 protein is CASSPGLAGGRSSYEQYF. The DNA for the CDR3 is TGTGCCAGCAGTCCCGGACTAGCGGGGGGGCGAAGTTCCTACGAGCAGTACTTC.

This chain links TRBV5-1 with TRBJ1-2; D gene unclear. The germline V and J ends were trimmed by 2 bases and 1 base, with 12 bases remaining between them. The CDR3 is made up of 15 amino acids. The germline V gene encodes CDR1 SGHRS and CDR2 YFSETQ. CDR3 sequence: CASSFQNPFNYGYTF. The DNA of the CDR3 is TGCGCCAGCAGCTTCCAGAACCCATTTAACTATGGCTACACCTTC.

This rearrangement joins TRBV4-3 to TRBJ2-4; no firm D call. V was clipped by 1 base and J by 2 bases, with 9 bases between them. Germline V gene lookup returns CDR1 LGHNA and CDR2 YSLEER. The CDR3 is 15 amino acids. This CDR3 is CASSQGPGPKNIQYF. The CDR3 nucleotides read TGCGCCAGCAGCCAAGGACCGGGTCCCAAAAACATTCAGTACTTC.

V usage is TRBV19 and J usage is TRBJ1-6; no definite D call. The CDR3 has 14 amino acids. The ends were cut back, 4 bases at V and 7 bases at J, with 11 bases in the middle. Germline V CDR1 and CDR2: LNHDA, SQIVND (reference sequence). The DNA of the CDR3 is TGTGCCAGTAGTAGGCAACCCCCAAATTCACCCCTCCACTTT. It yields the protein CASSRQPPNSPLHF.

The chain has TRBV6-5 and TRBJ1-2; D remains ambiguous. With 11 bases removed from V and 6 bases from J, the gap between germline ends came to 19 bases. The CDR3 contains 13 residues. Germline-derived CDR1 and CDR2 are MNHEY and SVGAGI. The CDR3 DNA sequence: TGTGCCGGCCAAGAGGTTCAGAATCATGGCTACACCTTC. It codes for CAGQEVQNHGYTF.

The J gene is TRBJ1-4, the V gene TRBV19; D not resolved. The CDR3 sequence is 15 residues long. V was clipped by 7 bases and J by 8 bases, with 20 bases between them. Germline CDR1 and CDR2: LNHDA and SQIVND (reference sequence). This CDR3 reads CASNTQAGLPEKLFF. The DNA for the CDR3 is TGTGCCAGTAACACCCAGGCAGGACTGCCCGAAAAACTGTTTTTT. Full variable domain (remainder filled in from reference TRBV19 and TRBJ1-4): DGGITQSPKYLFRKEGQNVTLSCEQNLNHDAMYWYRQDPGQGLRLIYYSQIVNDFQKGDIAEGYSVSREKKESFPLTVTSAQKNPTAFYLCASNTQAGLPEKLFFGSGTQLSVL.

This rearrangement joins TRBV7-9 to TRBJ2-5; 9 nucleotides line up with TRBD2. Germline V lookup: CDR1 SEHNR, CDR2 FQNEAQ (reference sequence). Germline trimming cut 1 base from V and 3 bases from J; bases unmatched to any gene: 9. This CDR3 has 17 residues. The CDR3, as DNA: TGTGCCAGCAGCTTAGGGTTGGCGCGGGGGGGCGAAGAGACCCAGTACTTC. Translating it yields CASSLGLARGGEETQYF.

The CDR3 coding sequence is TGTGCCAGCAGCTTAGGTTATCCGCGGGGGGGCACAGATACGCAGTATTTT. Translation gives CASSLGYPRGGTDTQYF. The chain is built from TRBV7-2 and TRBJ2-3, with 8 bases that match TRBD2. V shed 1 base and J 1 base; nucleotides not matched to a gene: 7. Germline V CDR1 and CDR2: SGHTA, FQGNSA. The CDR3 sequence is 17 residues long.

This chain uses TRBV10-3 with TRBJ2-2; D gene uncertain. There are 15 residues in the CDR3. Germline CDR1 and CDR2: ENHRY and SYGVKD. Trimming cost V 4 bases and J 0 bases, with 9 bases left between them. CDR3 region: CAISGALTNTGELFF. The CDR3, as DNA: TGTGCCATCAGTGGAGCTCTGACGAACACCGGGGAGCTGTTTTTT.

This clone appeared once. The rearrangement uses TRBV6-5 and TRBJ1-2, with D unclear. V lost 4 bases and J lost 0, with 6 bases in between. The germline CDR1 and CDR2 sequences are MNHEY and SVGAGI. This CDR3 has 13 amino acids. As DNA, the CDR3 is TGTGCCAGCAGTTCGCGCACTAACTATGGCTACACCTTC. Its protein is CASSSRTNYGYTF.

The rearrangement links TRBV13 to TRBJ1-1, with D tentatively TRBD1 (5 bases). The CDR3 contains 14 residues. Trimming took off 6 bases at V and 0 bases at J, with 11 bases between the two ends. Germline V gives CDR1 PRHDT, CDR2 FYEKMQ (reference sequence). The CDR3 region is CASRLTALNTEAFF. The CDR3 nucleotides read TGTGCCAGCAGGTTGACAGCGCTGAACACTGAAGCTTTCTTT.

The rearrangement uses TRBV6-6 and TRBJ2-3; TRBD1 matches 7 bases. J lost 4 bases, V lost 5 bases, and 6 bases had no gene match. CDR1 is MNHNY and CDR2 is SVGAGI in the germline V gene (reference sequence). The CDR3 contains 14 residues. In DNA form, the CDR3 reads TGTGCCAGCAGTAAAGAGACAGGGTCAGATACGCAGTATTTT. It encodes CASSKETGSDTQYF.